One and the same sample provided the 10 T cell receptor beta chains below, sequenced in a study of T-cell memory formation after mild COVID-19. Each CDR3 protein is one row after TCRdb ran MiXCR on the 5' RACE reads. The sample lists 270,000 or so distinct CDR3 sequences, about 20% occurring once. The sequencing input was PBMCs or a T cell subset sorted from them (not recorded which). The receptors come from a man between 18 and 29 years old who had mild COVID-19 (a few samples of this study predate the infection). Cell type and time point are not known.

The chain joins TRBV7-2 to TRBJ1-5; D remains ambiguous. This CDR3 region has 12 residues. Germline V CDR1 and CDR2: SGHTA, FQGNSA. The V gene lost 5 bases and the J gene lost 7 bases, with 9 bases spanning the gap. The DNA of the CDR3 is TGTGCCAGCAGCCCCCCCCGGCAGCCCCAGCATTTT. Its protein is CASSPPRQPQHF.

The chain employs TRBV5-6 and TRBJ2-1, with unresolved D. The V and J ends lost 3 bases and 1 base respectively, with 14 bases between them. This CDR3 contains 16 residues. In germline, CDR1 is SGHDT, CDR2 YYEEEE. The CDR3 sequence: CASSSPRVASYNEQFF. For the CDR3, the DNA is TGTGCCAGCAGCTCCCCCCGGGTGGCGTCCTACAATGAGCAGTTCTTC.

The chain carries TRBV7-2 and TRBJ1-2; D might be TRBD1 (5 bases). This CDR3 has 16 amino acids. The germline CDR1 and CDR2 sequences are SGHTA and FQGNSA. V was clipped by 4 bases and J by 3 bases, with 18 bases between them. This chain's CDR3 is CASSSSVSRGDYGYTF. CDR3 nucleotide sequence: TGTGCCAGCAGCTCCTCGGTCTCCCGGGGGGACTATGGCTACACCTTC.

In this sample, this clonotype turned up a few times. This rearrangement joins TRBV7-9 to TRBJ2-7, with 12 bases lining up with TRBD1. V shed 5 bases, J shed 3 bases, and the junction held 11 bases outside the gene matches. CDR1 SEHNR and CDR2 FQNEAQ come from the germline V gene (reference sequence). The CDR3 extends over 17 amino acids. The CDR3 bases are TGTGCCAGCAGCCTCGGGGACAGGGGGCTTTCGGACTACGAGCAGTACTTC. Translated: CASSLGDRGLSDYEQYF.

The chain has TRBV6-5 and TRBJ1-2; D not certain. Germline CDR1 reads MNHEY; CDR2 reads SVGAGI. This CDR3 spans 15 amino acids. V dropped 2 bases and J dropped 0 bases, with 10 bases sitting between them. CDR3 nucleotide sequence: TGTGCCAGCAGTTACGGGCCGCCCACTAACTATGGCTACACCTTC. Translating gives CASSYGPPTNYGYTF.

The V gene is TRBV29-1, the J gene TRBJ2-3; D perhaps matches TRBD2 (6 bases). This CDR3 comprises 14 residues. Germline V gene data show CDR1 as SQVTM and CDR2 as ANQGSEA. Trimming took off 4 bases at V and 1 base at J, with 12 bases between the two ends. The CDR3 DNA reads as TGCAGCGTTGTTCGGGGGTCGGGCACAGATACGCAGTATTTT. It yields the protein CSVVRGSGTDTQYF.

V is TRBV29-1 and J is TRBJ1-5; D uncertain. Germline CDR1 is SQVTM and CDR2 is ANQGSEA. The CDR3 sequence is 14 residues long. Trimming removed 4 bases at V and 2 bases at J, with 12 bases between. CDR3 sequence (DNA): TGCAGCGTTGCCCCTGGGCAGGGCAATCAGCCCCAGCATTTT. It is translated as CSVAPGQGNQPQHF.

This clonotype came up a few times. The rearrangement links TRBV27 to TRBJ2-3; TRBD1 might be the D (6 bases). There are 14 residues in the CDR3. Trimming stripped 5 bases from V and 5 bases from J, with 14 bases between. From germline, CDR1 is MNHEY and CDR2 SMNVEV (reference sequence). In DNA, the CDR3 is TGTGCCAGCAGTCCGGTGGGGGCGGGAGATACGCAGTATTTT. The encoded protein is CASSPVGAGDTQYF.

This clonotype was seen ten or more times. The chain joins TRBV5-5 to TRBJ2-5; D is unclear. Trimming stripped 4 bases from V and 5 bases from J, with 12 bases between. The CDR3 covers 13 residues. Germline V gene data show CDR1 as SGHKS and CDR2 as YYEKEE (reference sequence). CDR3 sequence reads: CASSPGWGETQYF. As DNA, the CDR3 is TGTGCCAGCAGCCCAGGCTGGGGTGAGACCCAGTACTTC.

A few counts support this clonotype. This chain connects TRBV11-2 to TRBJ2-4; D gene uncertain. CDR1 SGHAT and CDR2 FQNNGV come from the germline V gene. Trimming left V 4 bases short and J 2 bases short, with 18 bases between. CDR3 length: 17 residues. CDR3 residues: CASSYEGFLTTKNIQYF. DNA of the CDR3: TGTGCCAGCAGCTATGAAGGATTTCTAACAACCAAAAACATTCAGTACTTC.